This T cell receptor (beta chain) emerged from a study of blood T cells in healthy people across ages. Donors ranged from roughly 6 to 100 years old and were healthy Caucasians in Russia. The CDR3 contains 13 residues. Germline-derived CDR1 and CDR2 are SQVTM and ANQGSEA. V was pared by 6 bases and J by 2 bases, with 12 bases between. Points on this clonotype: Its target is not known.

Combining a sample-barcoded 5' primer with a J-beta primer mix, a second PCR ran for roughly 7 to 11 cycles. Each cDNA molecule received a tag from a template-switch adaptor that had 12 random nucleotides. TCRdb passed the 5' RACE reads through MiXCR, listing each CDR3 protein once. This table holds approximately 800,000 distinct CDR3 sequences, roughly three fifths found once. Findings of the study overall: Estimates based on one million T cells were treated as lower bounds. TCR beta diversity tracked closely with naive T cell percentage.

The sequenced sample was blood. V gene TRBV29-1 combines with J gene TRBJ2-3; TRBD2 is a possible D gene (6 bases). The sequence was obtained from a man between 40 and 49 years old in good health. CDR3 sequence reads: CSVWGGDTDTQYF. CDR3 in DNA: TGCAGCGTATGGGGCGGGGACACAGATACGCAGTATTTT.